The count of the clone carrying this T cell receptor beta chain is one. Its specificity is unknown. Coculturing at 37°C lasted around six days for the mixed lymphocyte reaction cells. From germline, CDR1 is SNHLY and CDR2 FYNNEI. The CDR3 has 9 residues. Trimming shortened V by 8 bases and J by 9 bases, and 5 bases separated the two germline ends. This specimen belongs to a study of siplizumab effects on memory and regulatory T cells. About 10^5 TCR templates per sample were sequenced. The assay was immunoSEQ multiplex PCR, and TCRdb's table has in-frame clones only and misses some. This table has about 12,000 clones, 40% appearing once. The study's findings and limits: Proliferating Tregs from siplizumab cultures lacked functional confirmation of suppression.

The chain has TRBV2 and TRBJ1-5, with D uncertain. This sequence originates from a human donor in good health; the cells came from an allogeneic mixed lymphocyte reaction. Source material: CFSE-low (dividing) CD8+ T cells sorted from an allogeneic mixed lymphocyte reaction. The CDR3 DNA is TGTGCCAGCGGGGTGCCCCAGCATTTT. Residues: CASGVPQHF.